These 7 T cell receptor beta chains originate from one sample sequenced in a study of post-analysis software for immune sequencing data. Study findings and constraints: Relative to controls, patients had about 5 TRBV segments at higher frequency, with TRBV5-6, TRBV5-1 and TRBV20-1 among these.

Presence of unique molecular identifiers characterized the TCR beta cDNA libraries. TCRdb re-analysed the PCR reads in MiXCR, keeping a single row per CDR3 protein. Here the sample spans fewer than 550,000 distinct CDR3 sequences, around a third being singletons. No antigen has been identified for these receptors. Material: blood. These receptors were taken from a girl under 18 with multiple sclerosis.

A few counts support this clonotype. CDR3 sequence: CASSASEHNEQFF. The DNA for the CDR3 is TGTGCCAGCAGCGCCTCCGAGCACAATGAGCAGTTCTTC. V usage is TRBV7-2 and J usage is TRBJ2-1, with unresolved D. Germline CDR1 and CDR2: SGHTA and FQGNSA. Trimming cost V 5 bases and J 5 bases, with 10 bases left between them. The length of the CDR3 is 13 residues.

In this sample, this clonotype turned up a few times. The chain links TRBV4-1 to TRBJ2-3; D unclear. V was trimmed by 0 bases and J by 10 bases, leaving 11 bases between them. The CDR3 contains 13 residues. The germline gives CDR1 MGHRA, CDR2 YSYEKL. CDR3 sequence (DNA): TGCGCCAGCAGCCAAGATCCACAGATGGCGCAGTATTTT. Encoded protein: CASSQDPQMAQYF.

The chain combines TRBV20-1 with TRBJ2-5; TRBD2 might be the D (6 bases). The CDR3 loop spans 16 amino acids. CDR1 and CDR2 (germline): DFQATT, SNEGSKA (reference sequence). The V gene lost 0 bases and the J gene lost 0 bases, with 14 bases spanning the gap. The CDR3 DNA reads as TGCAGTGCTAGAGAGGGCGCGGGGACGTACCAAGAGACCCAGTACTTC. Residues: CSAREGAGTYQETQYF.

J is TRBJ2-5 and V is TRBV20-1; D is perhaps TRBD2 (6 bases). CDR3 length equals 15 residues. Germline V gives CDR1 DFQATT, CDR2 SNEGSKA (reference sequence). V lost 3 bases and J lost 11, with 25 bases in between. DNA of the CDR3: TGCAGTGCTAGTTCAAGTCGTAGCGGTTACAATGAGCAGTACTTC. This translates into CSASSSRSGYNEQYF.

The chain combines TRBV20-1 with TRBJ2-5, with D perhaps matching TRBD2 (6 bases). This CDR3 region has 15 residues. Between the trimmed V and J ends, which lost 1 base and 5 bases, there was a span of 17 bases. Per the germline V gene, CDR1 is DFQATT and CDR2 is SNEGSKA (reference sequence). CDR3: CSARGWRGRLETQYF. The CDR3 DNA is TGCAGTGCTAGAGGATGGCGGGGTCGGTTGGAGACCCAGTACTTC.

V and J are TRBV29-1 and TRBJ1-4; 8 positions agree with TRBD1. Looked up from germline, CDR1 is SQVTM and CDR2 is ANQGSEA. The V gene end was trimmed by 7 bases and the J gene end by 5 bases; junction bases not matched to a gene: 3. The CDR3 spans 12 residues. CDR3 amino acids: CSGRTGNEKLFF. CDR3 in DNA: TGCAGCGGGAGGACAGGGAATGAAAAACTGTTTTTT.

The rearrangement joins TRBV4-2 to TRBJ2-5; D perhaps matches TRBD2 (7 bases). The CDR3 length is 13 residues. V lost 1 base to trimming and J lost 11 bases, with 14 bases between them. Germline CDR1 LGHNA, CDR2 YNFKEQ. The CDR3 sequence is CASSQAGGGEQYF. CDR3 sequence (DNA): TGTGCCAGCAGCCAAGCGGGGGGCGGTGAGCAGTACTTC.